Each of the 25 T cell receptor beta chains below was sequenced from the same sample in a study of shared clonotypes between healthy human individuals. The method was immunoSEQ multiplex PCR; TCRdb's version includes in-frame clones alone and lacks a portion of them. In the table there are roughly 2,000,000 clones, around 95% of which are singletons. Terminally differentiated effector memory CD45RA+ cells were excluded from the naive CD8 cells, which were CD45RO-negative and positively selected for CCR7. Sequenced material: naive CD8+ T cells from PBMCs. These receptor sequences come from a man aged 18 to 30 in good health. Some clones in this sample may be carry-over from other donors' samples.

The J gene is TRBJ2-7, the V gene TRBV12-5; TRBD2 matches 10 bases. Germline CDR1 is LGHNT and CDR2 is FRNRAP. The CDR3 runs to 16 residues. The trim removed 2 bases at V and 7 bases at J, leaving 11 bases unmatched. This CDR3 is CASGLSQGLAWWEQYF. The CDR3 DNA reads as TGTGCTAGTGGTTTGTCTCAGGGACTAGCGTGGTGGGAGCAGTACTTC.

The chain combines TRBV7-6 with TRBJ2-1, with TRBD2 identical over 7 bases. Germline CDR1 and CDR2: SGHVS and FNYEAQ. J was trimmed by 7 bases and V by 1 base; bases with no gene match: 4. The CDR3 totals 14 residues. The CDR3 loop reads CASSLVGSGNEQFF. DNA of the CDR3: TGTGCCAGCAGCTTAGTTGGTAGCGGGAATGAGCAGTTCTTC.

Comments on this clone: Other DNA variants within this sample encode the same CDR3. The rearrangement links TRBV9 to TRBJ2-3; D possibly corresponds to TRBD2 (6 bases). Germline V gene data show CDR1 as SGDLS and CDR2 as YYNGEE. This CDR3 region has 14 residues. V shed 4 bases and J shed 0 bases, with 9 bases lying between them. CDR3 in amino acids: CASSTGTSTDTQYF. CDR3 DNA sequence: TGTGCCAGCAGCACCGGGACTAGCACAGATACGCAGTATTTT.

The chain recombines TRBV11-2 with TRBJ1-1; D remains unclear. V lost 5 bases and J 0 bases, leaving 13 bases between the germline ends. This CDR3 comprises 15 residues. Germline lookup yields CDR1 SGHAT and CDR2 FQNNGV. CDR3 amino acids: CASSHPGLMNTEAFF. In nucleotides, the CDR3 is TGTGCCAGCAGCCACCCCGGGCTAATGAACACTGAAGCTTTCTTT.

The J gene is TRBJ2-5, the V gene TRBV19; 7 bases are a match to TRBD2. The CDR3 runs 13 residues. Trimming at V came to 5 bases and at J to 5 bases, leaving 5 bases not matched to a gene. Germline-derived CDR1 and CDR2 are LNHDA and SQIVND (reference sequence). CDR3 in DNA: TGTGCCAGTAGTGACTATAGCGGGGAGACCCAGTACTTC. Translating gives CASSDYSGETQYF.

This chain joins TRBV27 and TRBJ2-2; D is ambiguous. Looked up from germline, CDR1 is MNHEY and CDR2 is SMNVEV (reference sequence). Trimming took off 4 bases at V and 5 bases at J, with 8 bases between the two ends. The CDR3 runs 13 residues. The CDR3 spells CASSSRKTGELFF. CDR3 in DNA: TGTGCCAGCAGTTCCCGGAAGACCGGGGAGCTGTTTTTT.

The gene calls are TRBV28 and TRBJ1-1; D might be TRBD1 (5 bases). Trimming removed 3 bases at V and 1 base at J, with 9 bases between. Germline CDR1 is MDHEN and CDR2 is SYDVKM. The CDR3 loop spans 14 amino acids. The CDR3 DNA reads TGTGCCAGCAGTTTCCACACAGGGAACACTGAAGCTTTCTTT. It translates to CASSFHTGNTEAFF.

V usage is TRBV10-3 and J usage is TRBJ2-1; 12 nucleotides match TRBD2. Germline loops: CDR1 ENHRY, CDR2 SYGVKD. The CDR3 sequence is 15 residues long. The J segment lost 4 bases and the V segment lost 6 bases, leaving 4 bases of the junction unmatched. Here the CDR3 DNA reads TGTGCCATCAGCGGGACTAGCGGGCTTTACAATGAGCAGTTCTTC. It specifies CAISGTSGLYNEQFF.

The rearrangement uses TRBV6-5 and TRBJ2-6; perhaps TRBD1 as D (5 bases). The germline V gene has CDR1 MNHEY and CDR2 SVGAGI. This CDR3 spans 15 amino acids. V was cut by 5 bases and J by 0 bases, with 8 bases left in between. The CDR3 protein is CASSLGVSGANVLTF. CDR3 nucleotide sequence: TGTGCCAGCAGTCTAGGGGTCTCTGGGGCCAACGTCCTGACTTTC.

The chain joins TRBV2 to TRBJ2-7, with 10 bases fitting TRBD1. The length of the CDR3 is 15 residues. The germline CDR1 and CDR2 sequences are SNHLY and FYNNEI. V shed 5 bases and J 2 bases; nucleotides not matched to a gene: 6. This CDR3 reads CASSPRDRGAYEQYF. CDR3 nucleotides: TGTGCCAGCAGTCCGCGGGACAGGGGAGCCTACGAGCAGTACTTC.

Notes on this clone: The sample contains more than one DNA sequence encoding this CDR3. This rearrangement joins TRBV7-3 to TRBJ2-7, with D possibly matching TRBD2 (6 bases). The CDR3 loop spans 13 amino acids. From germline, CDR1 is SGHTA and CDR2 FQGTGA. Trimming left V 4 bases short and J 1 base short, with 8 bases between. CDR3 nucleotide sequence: TGTGCCAGCAGCTCCGGGAGTTCCTACGAGCAGTACTTC. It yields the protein CASSSGSSYEQYF.

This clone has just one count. CDR3 coding DNA: TGCGCCTCTTCCGGGACAGGGGGCCTCGGGGAGCTGTTTTTT. Amino acid sequence: CASSGTGGLGELFF. This rearrangement joins TRBV4-1 to TRBJ2-2; TRBD1 matches 12 bases. The CDR3 is 14 amino acids. Germline V gives CDR1 MGHRA, CDR2 YSYEKL. Losses at the gene ends were 11 bases for V and 7 bases for J; bases not matched to a gene: 8.

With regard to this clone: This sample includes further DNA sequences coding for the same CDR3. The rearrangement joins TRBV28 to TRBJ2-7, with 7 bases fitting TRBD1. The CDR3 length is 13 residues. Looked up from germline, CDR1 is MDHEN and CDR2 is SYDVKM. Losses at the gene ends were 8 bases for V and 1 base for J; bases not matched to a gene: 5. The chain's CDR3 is CASRNRGSYEQYF. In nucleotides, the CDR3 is TGTGCCAGCCGGAACAGGGGATCCTACGAGCAGTACTTC.

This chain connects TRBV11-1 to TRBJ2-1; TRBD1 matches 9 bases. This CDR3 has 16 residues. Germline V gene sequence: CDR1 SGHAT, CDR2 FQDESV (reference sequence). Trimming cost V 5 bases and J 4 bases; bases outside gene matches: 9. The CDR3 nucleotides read TGTGCCAGCAGCCCCGGACAGGGGTGGGAGTACAATGAGCAGTTCTTC. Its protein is CASSPGQGWEYNEQFF.

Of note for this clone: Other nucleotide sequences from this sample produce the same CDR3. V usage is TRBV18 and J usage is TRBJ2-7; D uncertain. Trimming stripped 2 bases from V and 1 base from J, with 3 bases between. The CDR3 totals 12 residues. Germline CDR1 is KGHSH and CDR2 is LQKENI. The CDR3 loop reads CASSPDSYEQYF. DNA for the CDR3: TGTGCCAGCTCACCAGATTCCTACGAGCAGTACTTC.

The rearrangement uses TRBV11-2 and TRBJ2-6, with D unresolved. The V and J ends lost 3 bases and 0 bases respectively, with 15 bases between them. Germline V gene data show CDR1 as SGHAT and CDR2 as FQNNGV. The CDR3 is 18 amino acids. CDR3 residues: CASSFPPELSSGANVLTF. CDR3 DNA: TGTGCCAGCAGCTTTCCCCCAGAACTCAGCTCTGGGGCCAACGTCCTGACTTTC.

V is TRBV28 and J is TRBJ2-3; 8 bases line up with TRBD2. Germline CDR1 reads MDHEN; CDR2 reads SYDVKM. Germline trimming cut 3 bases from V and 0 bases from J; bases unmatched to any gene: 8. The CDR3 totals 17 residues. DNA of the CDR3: TGTGCCAGCAGTTTGTGGCGGGAGGTATCTAGCACAGATACGCAGTATTTT. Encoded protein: CASSLWREVSSTDTQYF.

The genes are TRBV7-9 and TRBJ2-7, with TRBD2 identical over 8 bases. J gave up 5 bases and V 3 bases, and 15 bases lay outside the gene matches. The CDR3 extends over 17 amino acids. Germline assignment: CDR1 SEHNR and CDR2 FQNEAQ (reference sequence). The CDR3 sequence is CASSFTYAGLANDEQYF. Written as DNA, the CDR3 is TGTGCCAGCAGCTTTACCTACGCCGGACTAGCCAACGACGAGCAGTACTTC.

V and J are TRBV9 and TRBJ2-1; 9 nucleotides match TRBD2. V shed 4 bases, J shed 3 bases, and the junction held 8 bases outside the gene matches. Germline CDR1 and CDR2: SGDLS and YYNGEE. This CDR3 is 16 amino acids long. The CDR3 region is CASSLNPTSGYNEQFF. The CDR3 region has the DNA TGTGCCAGCAGCCTAAACCCGACTAGCGGCTACAATGAGCAGTTCTTC.

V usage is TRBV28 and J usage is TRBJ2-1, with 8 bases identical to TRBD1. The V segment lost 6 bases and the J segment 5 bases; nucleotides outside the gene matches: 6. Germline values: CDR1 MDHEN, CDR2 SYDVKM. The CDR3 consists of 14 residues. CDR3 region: CASSPGGADNEQFF. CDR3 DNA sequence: TGTGCCAGCAGCCCAGGGGGCGCCGACAATGAGCAGTTCTTC.

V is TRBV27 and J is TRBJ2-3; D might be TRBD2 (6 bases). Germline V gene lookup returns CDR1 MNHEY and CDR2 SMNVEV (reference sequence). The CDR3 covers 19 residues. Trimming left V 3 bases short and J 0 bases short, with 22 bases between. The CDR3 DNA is TGTGCCAGCAGTTTCACTTTTTTCAGACTAGGAGGGAGCACAGATACGCAGTATTTT. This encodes CASSFTFFRLGGSTDTQYF.

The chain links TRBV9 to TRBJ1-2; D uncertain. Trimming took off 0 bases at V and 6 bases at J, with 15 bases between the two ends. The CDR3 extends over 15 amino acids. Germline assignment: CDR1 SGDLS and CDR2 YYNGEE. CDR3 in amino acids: CASSVGAREYNGYTF. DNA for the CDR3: TGTGCCAGCAGCGTAGGGGCGAGGGAGTATAATGGCTACACCTTC.

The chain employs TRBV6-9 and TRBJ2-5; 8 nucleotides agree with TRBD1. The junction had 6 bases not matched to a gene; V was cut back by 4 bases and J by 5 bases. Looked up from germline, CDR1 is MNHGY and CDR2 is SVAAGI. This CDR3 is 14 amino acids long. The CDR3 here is CASSSTGDAETQYF. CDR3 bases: TGTGCCAGCAGTTCGACAGGGGACGCGGAGACCCAGTACTTC.

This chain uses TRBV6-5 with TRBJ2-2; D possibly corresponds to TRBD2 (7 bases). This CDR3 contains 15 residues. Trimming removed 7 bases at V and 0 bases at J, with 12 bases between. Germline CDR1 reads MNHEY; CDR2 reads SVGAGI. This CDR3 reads CASNDGGPNTGELFF. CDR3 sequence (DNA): TGTGCCAGCAATGACGGGGGGCCGAACACCGGGGAGCTGTTTTTT.

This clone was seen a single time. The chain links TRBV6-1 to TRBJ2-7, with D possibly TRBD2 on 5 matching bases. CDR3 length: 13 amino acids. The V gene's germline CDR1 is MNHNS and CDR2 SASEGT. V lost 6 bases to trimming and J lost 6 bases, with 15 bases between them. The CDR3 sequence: CASSLGLSFEQYF. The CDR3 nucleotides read TGTGCCAGCAGCCTCGGACTGAGTTTCGAGCAGTACTTC.